The rows below give T cell receptor beta chains drawn from one sample of a study of blood T cell repertoires in COVID-19. Some clones are missing from TCRdb's copy, which holds only in-frame ones; the method was immunoSEQ multiplex PCR. The sample includes around 270,000 clones, over 75% of them seen just once. Sequencing was carried out using PBMCs or T cells enriched from blood (not recorded which). The receptors were gathered from a woman between 40 and 50 years old who had been exposed to COVID-19. CDR3s include the opening cysteine and the closing phenylalanine or tryptophan. The order of the fields is CDR3 DNA, CDR3 protein, clone size, V gene, J gene, D gene. D genes are given only for firm matches. A clone size is listed for some rows: how often the clone was seen (once, few, many), or a class if it is expanded.

CDR3nt: TGTGCCAGCAGCACCCAAAGCGGGATGGGGACCCAGTACTTC; CDR3aa: CASSTQSGMGTQYF; abundance: -; v_gene: TRBV7-2; j_gene: TRBJ2-5; d_gene: TRBD2
CDR3nt: TGTGCCAGCAGTTACCCGGGACTAGCGGGTCACAATGAGCAGTTCTTC; CDR3aa: CASSYPGLAGHNEQFF; abundance: -; v_gene: TRBV6-5; j_gene: TRBJ2-1; d_gene: TRBD2
CDR3nt: TGTGCCAGCAGTGCAGGGGCAGAGACCCAGTACTTC; CDR3aa: CASSAGAETQYF; abundance: once; v_gene: TRBV6-2/TRBV6-3; j_gene: TRBJ2-5; d_gene: -
CDR3nt: TGTGCCAGCAGGGAAACTAGCGGGAGGGCCTACAATGAGCAGTTCTTC; CDR3aa: CASRETSGRAYNEQFF; abundance: -; v_gene: TRBV2; j_gene: TRBJ2-1; d_gene: TRBD2
CDR3nt: TGTGCCACCAGTGACCACCGCCGTGGACTAGCGGGGGGATACAATGAGCAGTTCTTC; CDR3aa: CATSDHRRGLAGGYNEQFF; abundance: -; v_gene: TRBV24-1; j_gene: TRBJ2-1; d_gene: TRBD2
CDR3nt: TGCAGCGTTGAAAGAACAGGGGGCGAGCAGTACTTC; CDR3aa: CSVERTGGEQYF; abundance: -; v_gene: TRBV29-1; j_gene: TRBJ2-7; d_gene: TRBD1
CDR3nt: TGTGCCAGCTCATTTAGCAGGGGGAACACTGAAGCTTTCTTT; CDR3aa: CASSFSRGNTEAFF; abundance: -; v_gene: TRBV18; j_gene: TRBJ1-1; d_gene: -
CDR3nt: TGTGCCATCAGTCTCAGCACAGATACGCAGTATTTT; CDR3aa: CAISLSTDTQYF; abundance: once; v_gene: TRBV10-3; j_gene: TRBJ2-3; d_gene: -
CDR3nt: TGTGCCAGCAAAGGGGACAGGGGGATTCTGGGCAATCAGCCCCAGCATTTT; CDR3aa: CASKGDRGILGNQPQHF; abundance: -; v_gene: TRBV27; j_gene: TRBJ1-5; d_gene: TRBD1
CDR3nt: TGTGCCAGCAGTGGGGGGGCGCAGTACTTC; CDR3aa: CASSGGAQYF; abundance: -; v_gene: TRBV28; j_gene: TRBJ2-7; d_gene: -
CDR3nt: TGTGCCAGCTCAGGCCGTAATCAGCCCCAGCATTTT; CDR3aa: CASSGRNQPQHF; abundance: -; v_gene: TRBV18; j_gene: TRBJ1-5; d_gene: -
CDR3nt: TGTGCCAGCAGCCCAGAGCGGACAGGGGGGATTTACTATGGCTACACCTTC; CDR3aa: CASSPERTGGIYYGYTF; abundance: -; v_gene: TRBV3-1/TRBV3-2; j_gene: TRBJ1-2; d_gene: TRBD1
CDR3nt: TGCGCCAGCAGCTTGGGCCGTGCTCTAACAGATACGCAGTATTTT; CDR3aa: CASSLGRALTDTQYF; abundance: -; v_gene: TRBV5-1; j_gene: TRBJ2-3; d_gene: -
CDR3nt: TGCGCCAGCAGCCAAAAGGGGCAGGGGACATATGGCTACACCTTC; CDR3aa: CASSQKGQGTYGYTF; abundance: -; v_gene: TRBV4-3; j_gene: TRBJ1-2; d_gene: -
CDR3nt: TGTGCCAGTAGTATTGGACTGGCGGGGAATTCACCCCTCCACTTT; CDR3aa: CASSIGLAGNSPLHF; abundance: -; v_gene: TRBV19; j_gene: TRBJ1-6; d_gene: -
CDR3nt: TGTGCCAGCAGTGACCCCATGACTGAAGCTTTCTTT; CDR3aa: CASSDPMTEAFF; abundance: -; v_gene: TRBV25-1; j_gene: TRBJ1-1; d_gene: -
CDR3nt: TGTGCCAGCAGTGATGGGGGGTGGAATGAAAAACTGTTTTTT; CDR3aa: CASSDGGWNEKLFF; abundance: -; v_gene: TRBV27; j_gene: TRBJ1-4; d_gene: -
CDR3nt: TGTGCCAGCTCAGCGGCAGGGTCGAACACTGAAGCTTTCTTT; CDR3aa: CASSAAGSNTEAFF; abundance: -; v_gene: TRBV18; j_gene: TRBJ1-1; d_gene: -
CDR3nt: TGTGCCAGCAGCTTGCGGACAGGCATGTATAACTATGGCTACACCTTC; CDR3aa: CASSLRTGMYNYGYTF; abundance: -; v_gene: TRBV11-1; j_gene: TRBJ1-2; d_gene: TRBD1
CDR3nt: TGCGCCAGCAGCCCATTGGGTCAGGACAGCTATAAAGAGACCCAGTACTTC; CDR3aa: CASSPLGQDSYKETQYF; abundance: -; v_gene: TRBV5-1; j_gene: TRBJ2-5; d_gene: -
CDR3nt: TGTGCCAGCAGCATCCGGGACAACAATCAGCCCCAGCATTTT; CDR3aa: CASSIRDNNQPQHF; abundance: -; v_gene: TRBV21-1; j_gene: TRBJ1-5; d_gene: -
CDR3nt: TGTGCCACCAGGGGAGAGGGACTAGGGGGCGGGGAGCAGTTCTTC; CDR3aa: CATRGEGLGGGEQFF; abundance: -; v_gene: TRBV24-1; j_gene: TRBJ2-1; d_gene: -
CDR3nt: TGTGCCAGCTCACCGCAGGCTGACTACGAGCAGTACTTC; CDR3aa: CASSPQADYEQYF; abundance: -; v_gene: TRBV18; j_gene: TRBJ2-7; d_gene: -
CDR3nt: TGCGCCACCGATAAAACCGGGACAGCTGGAAACACCATATATTTT; CDR3aa: CATDKTGTAGNTIYF; abundance: -; v_gene: TRBV10-1; j_gene: TRBJ1-3; d_gene: TRBD1
CDR3nt: TGCAGCGTAACACGGGGGGCGGACGCCGGGGAGCTGTTTTTT; CDR3aa: CSVTRGADAGELFF; abundance: -; v_gene: TRBV29-1; j_gene: TRBJ2-2; d_gene: -
CDR3nt: TGCAGCGCCCACTCCCCCCCGGCGGGTCTCTATGGCTACACCTTC; CDR3aa: CSAHSPPAGLYGYTF; abundance: -; v_gene: TRBV29-1; j_gene: TRBJ1-2; d_gene: -
CDR3nt: TGTGCCAGTAGTATGGGAGGGGGCAAAAACATTCAGTACTTC; CDR3aa: CASSMGGGKNIQYF; abundance: -; v_gene: TRBV19; j_gene: TRBJ2-4; d_gene: -
CDR3nt: TGCGCCAGCAGCTCGGACAGGGGGTCTATGAACACTGAAGCTTTCTTT; CDR3aa: CASSSDRGSMNTEAFF; abundance: -; v_gene: TRBV5-1; j_gene: TRBJ1-1; d_gene: TRBD1
CDR3nt: TGTGCCATCAGTGTTAGCGGGGACACCGGGGAGCTGTTTTTT; CDR3aa: CAISVSGDTGELFF; abundance: -; v_gene: TRBV10-3; j_gene: TRBJ2-2; d_gene: TRBD2
CDR3nt: TGTGCCAGCTCCAGGGGTAAGAACACTGAAGCTTTCTTT; CDR3aa: CASSRGKNTEAFF; abundance: -; v_gene: TRBV18; j_gene: TRBJ1-1; d_gene: -
CDR3nt: TGTGCCAGCAGCGCCCTAGTGGTAGCGGGGGGTACAGATACGCAGTATTTT; CDR3aa: CASSALVVAGGTDTQYF; abundance: -; v_gene: TRBV9; j_gene: TRBJ2-3; d_gene: TRBD2
CDR3nt: TGTGCCAGCTCACCACAAGGGTTTGGGGGCAATCAGACCCAGTACTTC; CDR3aa: CASSPQGFGGNQTQYF; abundance: -; v_gene: TRBV18; j_gene: TRBJ2-5; d_gene: -
CDR3nt: TGTGCCAGCAGCCGTAACAGGGACCAAGAGACCCAGTACTTC; CDR3aa: CASSRNRDQETQYF; abundance: -; v_gene: TRBV5-4; j_gene: TRBJ2-5; d_gene: -
CDR3nt: TGTGCCAGCAGCTCGGACTCCAGAGGCCACTACGAGCAGTACTTC; CDR3aa: CASSSDSRGHYEQYF; abundance: once; v_gene: TRBV7-2; j_gene: TRBJ2-7; d_gene: -
CDR3nt: TGTGCCAGTAAGACGGGGACAGGGGGTCAGCCCCAGCATTTT; CDR3aa: CASKTGTGGQPQHF; abundance: -; v_gene: TRBV19; j_gene: TRBJ1-5; d_gene: TRBD1
CDR3nt: TGTGCCACCAGTGAGTTGGCAGACTATGGCTACACCTTC; CDR3aa: CATSELADYGYTF; abundance: -; v_gene: TRBV24-1; j_gene: TRBJ1-2; d_gene: -
CDR3nt: TGTGCCAGCAGCTCCAGGACAGAAATGAACACTGAAGCTTTCTTT; CDR3aa: CASSSRTEMNTEAFF; abundance: -; v_gene: TRBV7-9; j_gene: TRBJ1-1; d_gene: -
CDR3nt: TGTGCCAGCAGCTGGACAGACTTAGGGAACACTGAAGCTTTCTTT; CDR3aa: CASSWTDLGNTEAFF; abundance: many; v_gene: TRBV2; j_gene: TRBJ1-1; d_gene: -
CDR3nt: TGTGCCAGCAGCCAACGGACGGGGGTAACTGAAGCTTTCTTT; CDR3aa: CASSQRTGVTEAFF; abundance: -; v_gene: TRBV5-1; j_gene: TRBJ1-1; d_gene: -
CDR3nt: TGCGCCAGCAGCTTGGGCGTCGGGGGGCTAGAAAAACTGTTTTTT; CDR3aa: CASSLGVGGLEKLFF; abundance: -; v_gene: TRBV5-1; j_gene: TRBJ1-4; d_gene: -
CDR3nt: TGTGCCAGCAGCTCCGGGTTTTATGGCTACACCTTC; CDR3aa: CASSSGFYGYTF; abundance: -; v_gene: TRBV7-9; j_gene: TRBJ1-2; d_gene: -
CDR3nt: TGTGCCAGCAGTGACGTCGGGACACCATTGACGGTAGATACGCAGTATTTT; CDR3aa: CASSDVGTPLTVDTQYF; abundance: -; v_gene: TRBV25-1; j_gene: TRBJ2-3; d_gene: -
CDR3nt: TGTGCCAGCAGCCGTAGTCTAGCGGGGGGCCCGAACACCGGGGAGCTGTTTTTT; CDR3aa: CASSRSLAGGPNTGELFF; abundance: few; v_gene: TRBV3-1/TRBV3-2; j_gene: TRBJ2-2; d_gene: TRBD2
CDR3nt: TGTGCCAGCAGCCCCCCCCCAGGGGCTAATGAGCAGTTCTTC; CDR3aa: CASSPPPGANEQFF; abundance: -; v_gene: TRBV7-9; j_gene: TRBJ2-1; d_gene: -
CDR3nt: TGTGCCAGCAGCTTACTCTCGGCAGGGGGGTATGAAAAACTGTTTTTT; CDR3aa: CASSLLSAGGYEKLFF; abundance: -; v_gene: TRBV7-9; j_gene: TRBJ1-4; d_gene: TRBD1
CDR3nt: TGTGCCAGCAGCTCCCAGAGAGGTGAGCAGTTCTTC; CDR3aa: CASSSQRGEQFF; abundance: -; v_gene: TRBV13; j_gene: TRBJ2-1; d_gene: -